These 3 T cell receptor beta chains originate from one sample sequenced in a study of blood T cell repertoires in acute mononucleosis. Whole-study results and caveats: GLC-BM selection appeared to involve both TCR alpha and beta chains.

The data were produced by immunoSEQ multiplex PCR, yet TCRdb's version contains in-frame clones alone and is incomplete. There are 1,500 to 2,000 clones in the sample; about 25% occur only once, and 20% to 25% lies in the top ten. Noted time point: convalescence about 6 months (5-8 months) after acute presentation (visit 7). Sample: EBV GLC epitope tetramer+ CD8+ T cells sorted from PBMCs, taken during convalescence from infectious mononucleosis. Subset defined: CD8 T cells binding tetramer with EBV BMLF1 280-288 peptide (GLC-BM). The source of these receptors is a woman younger than 30 with infectious mononucleosis caused by EBV.

This clone has ten or more counts. One end of the junction fails to match germline, which may point to a read error. The sample contains more than one DNA sequence encoding this CDR3. The chain is built from TRBV29-1 and TRBJ1-2; D is perhaps TRBD1 (6 bases). CDR1 SQVTM and CDR2 ANQGSEA come from the germline V gene. CDR3 length: 12 residues. The CDR3 DNA reads TGCCGCGTTGACGGGGTGGGGGCGGGGGACACCTTC. This encodes CRVDGVGAGDTF.

With regard to this clone: Since a far larger clone is one base different, this is likely a read error. The V gene is TRBV27, the J gene TRBJ2-7, with TRBD2 as a possible D gene (6 bases). The CDR3 is 16 amino acids. Per the germline V gene, CDR1 is MNHEY and CDR2 is SMNVEV (reference sequence). In DNA, the CDR3 is TGTGCCTGCAGTTTATCGATAGCGGCTACAGCCTACGAGCAGTACTTC. It encodes CACSLSIAATAYEQYF.

This clone was counted ten times or more. This chain uses TRBV4-3 with TRBJ2-7, with D possibly called TRBD1 or TRBD2 (6 bases each). The V end was cut by 5 bases, the J end by 5 bases, with 16 bases between. CDR1 is LGHNA, CDR2 YSLEER, per germline. CDR3 length equals 14 residues. This CDR3 is CASSLALGGHEQYF. CDR3 sequence (DNA): TGCGCCAGCAGCTTGGCCCTCGGGGGCCACGAGCAGTACTTC.